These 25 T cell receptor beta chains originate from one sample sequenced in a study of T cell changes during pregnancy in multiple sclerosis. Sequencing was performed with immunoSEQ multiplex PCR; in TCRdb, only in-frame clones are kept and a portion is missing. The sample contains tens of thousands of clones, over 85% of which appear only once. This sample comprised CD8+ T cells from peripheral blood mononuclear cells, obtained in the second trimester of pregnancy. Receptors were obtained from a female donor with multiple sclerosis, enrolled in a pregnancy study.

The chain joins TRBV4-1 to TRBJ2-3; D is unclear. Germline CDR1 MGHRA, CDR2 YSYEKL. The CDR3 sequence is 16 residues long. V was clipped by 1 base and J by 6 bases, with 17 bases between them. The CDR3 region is CASSQVQERRQDTQYF. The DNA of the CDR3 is TGCGCCAGCAGCCAAGTCCAAGAGCGAAGGCAGGATACGCAGTATTTT.

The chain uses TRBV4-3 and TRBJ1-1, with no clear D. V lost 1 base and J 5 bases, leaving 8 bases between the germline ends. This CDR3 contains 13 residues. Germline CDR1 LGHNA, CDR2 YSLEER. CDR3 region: CASSQVIETEAFF. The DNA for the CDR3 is TGCGCCAGCAGCCAAGTAATAGAGACTGAAGCTTTCTTT.

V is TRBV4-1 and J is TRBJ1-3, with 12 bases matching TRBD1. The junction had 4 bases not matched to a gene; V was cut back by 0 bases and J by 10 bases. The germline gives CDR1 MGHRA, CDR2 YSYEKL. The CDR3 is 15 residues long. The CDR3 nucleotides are TGCGCCAGCAGCCAAGAACCGGGACAGGGGGCTACCATATATTTT. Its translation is CASSQEPGQGATIYF.

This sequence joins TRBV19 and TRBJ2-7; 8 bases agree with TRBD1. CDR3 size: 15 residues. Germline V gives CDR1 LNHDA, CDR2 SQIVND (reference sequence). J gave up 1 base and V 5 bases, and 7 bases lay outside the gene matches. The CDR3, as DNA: TGTGCCAGTAGTCGCGACCGGGACAGGTCCTACGAGCAGTACTTC. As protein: CASSRDRDRSYEQYF.

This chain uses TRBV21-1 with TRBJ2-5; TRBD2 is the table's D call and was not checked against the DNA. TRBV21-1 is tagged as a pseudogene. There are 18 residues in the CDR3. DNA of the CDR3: TGTGCCAGCAGCAAAGCGCTAGCGGGTCACGCGGGGGGGGAGACCCAGTACTTC. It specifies CASSKALAGHAGGETQYF.

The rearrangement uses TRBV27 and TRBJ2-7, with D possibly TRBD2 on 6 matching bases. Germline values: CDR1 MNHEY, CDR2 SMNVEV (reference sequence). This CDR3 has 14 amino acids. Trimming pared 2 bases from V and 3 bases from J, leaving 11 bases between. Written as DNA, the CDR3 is TGTGCCAGCAGTTTAGGAGGGAGCGGCTACGAGCAGTACTTC. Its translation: CASSLGGSGYEQYF.

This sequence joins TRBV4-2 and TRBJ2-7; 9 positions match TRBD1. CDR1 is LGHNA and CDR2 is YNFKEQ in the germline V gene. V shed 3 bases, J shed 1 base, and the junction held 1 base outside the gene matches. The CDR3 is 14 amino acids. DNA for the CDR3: TGTGCCAGCAGCCACGGGACAGGGTCCTACGAGCAGTACTTC. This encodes CASSHGTGSYEQYF.

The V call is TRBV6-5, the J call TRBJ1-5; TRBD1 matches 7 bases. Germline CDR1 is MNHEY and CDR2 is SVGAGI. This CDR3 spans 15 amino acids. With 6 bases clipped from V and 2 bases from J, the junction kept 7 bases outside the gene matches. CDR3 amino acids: CASREGATGNQPQHF. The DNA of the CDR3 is TGTGCCAGCAGGGAGGGGGCGACGGGCAATCAGCCCCAGCATTTT.

The chain's CDR3 is CASSPHPTDHYEQYF. The CDR3 coding sequence is TGTGCCAGCTCGCCCCACCCGACAGACCACTACGAGCAGTACTTC. V usage is TRBV18 and J usage is TRBJ2-7; D is possibly TRBD1 (5 bases). Germline lookup yields CDR1 KGHSH and CDR2 LQKENI. The CDR3 totals 15 residues. Deletions cut 6 bases from V and 3 bases from J, with 18 bases between.

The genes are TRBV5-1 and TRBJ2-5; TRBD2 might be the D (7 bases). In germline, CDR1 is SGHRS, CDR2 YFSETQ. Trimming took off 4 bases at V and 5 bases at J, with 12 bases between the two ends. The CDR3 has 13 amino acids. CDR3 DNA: TGCGCCAGCAGCCCGGGCGGGGGCGAGACCCAGTACTTC. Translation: CASSPGGGETQYF.

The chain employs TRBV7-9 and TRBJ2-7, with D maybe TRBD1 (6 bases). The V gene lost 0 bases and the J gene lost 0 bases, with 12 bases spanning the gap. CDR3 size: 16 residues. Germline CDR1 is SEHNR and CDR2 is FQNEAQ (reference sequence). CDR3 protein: CASSLASDRSSYEQYF. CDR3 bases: TGTGCCAGCAGCTTAGCCTCGGACAGAAGCTCCTACGAGCAGTACTTC.

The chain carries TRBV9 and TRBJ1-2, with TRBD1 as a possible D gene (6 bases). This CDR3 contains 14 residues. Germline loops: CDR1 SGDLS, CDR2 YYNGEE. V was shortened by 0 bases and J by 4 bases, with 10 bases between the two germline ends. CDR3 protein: CASSVATGSYGYTF. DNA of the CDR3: TGTGCCAGCAGCGTAGCTACAGGGAGCTATGGCTACACCTTC.

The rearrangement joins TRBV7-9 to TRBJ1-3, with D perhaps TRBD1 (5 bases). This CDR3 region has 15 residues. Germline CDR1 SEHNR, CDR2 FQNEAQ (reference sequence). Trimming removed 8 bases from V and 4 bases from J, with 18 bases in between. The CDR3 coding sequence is TGTGCCAGCCCAACACCAGGGCTTGACGGAAACACCATATATTTT. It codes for CASPTPGLDGNTIYF. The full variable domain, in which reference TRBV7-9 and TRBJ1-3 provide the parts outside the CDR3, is DTGVSQNPRHKITKRGQNVTFRCDPISEHNRLYWYRQTLGQGPEFLTYFQNEAQLEKSRLLSDRFSAERPKGSFSTLEIQRTEQGDSAMYLCASPTPGLDGNTIYFGEGSWLTVV.

The CDR3: CASGTGGHGYTF. DNA of the CDR3: TGTGCCAGTGGGACAGGGGGACATGGCTACACCTTC. The chain joins TRBV19 to TRBJ1-2; 11 bases are a match to TRBD1. The ends lost 8 bases at V and 6 bases at J; junction bases unmatched: 2. The CDR3 totals 12 residues. CDR1 LNHDA and CDR2 SQIVND come from the germline V gene (reference sequence).

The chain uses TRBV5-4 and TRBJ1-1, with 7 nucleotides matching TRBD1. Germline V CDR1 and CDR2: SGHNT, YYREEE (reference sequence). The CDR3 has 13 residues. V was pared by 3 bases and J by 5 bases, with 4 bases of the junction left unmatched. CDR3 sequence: CASSSRGWTEAFF. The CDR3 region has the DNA TGTGCCAGCAGCTCCAGGGGGTGGACTGAAGCTTTCTTT.

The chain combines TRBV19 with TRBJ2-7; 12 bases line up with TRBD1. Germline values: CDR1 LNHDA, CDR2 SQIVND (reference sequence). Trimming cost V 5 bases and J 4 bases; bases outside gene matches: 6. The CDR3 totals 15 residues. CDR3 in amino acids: CASSPGTGGYYEQYF. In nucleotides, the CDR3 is TGTGCCAGTAGTCCAGGGACAGGGGGCTATTACGAGCAGTACTTC.

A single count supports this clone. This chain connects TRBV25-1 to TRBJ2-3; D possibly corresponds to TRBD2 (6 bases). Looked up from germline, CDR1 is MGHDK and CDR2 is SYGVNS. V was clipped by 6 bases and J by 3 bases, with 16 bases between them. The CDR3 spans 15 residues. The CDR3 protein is CASRDMAGRTDTQYF. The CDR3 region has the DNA TGTGCCAGCAGGGATATGGCAGGGAGGACAGATACGCAGTATTTT.

The CDR3: CASSIARVSNQPQHF. CDR3 DNA sequence: TGTGCCAGTAGTATAGCGAGGGTTAGCAATCAGCCCCAGCATTTT. The chain uses TRBV19 and TRBJ1-5, with D uncertain. Germline CDR1 LNHDA, CDR2 SQIVND (reference sequence). V lost 1 base, J lost 0 bases, and 7 bases lay in between. The CDR3 has 15 residues. Looking up the rest from reference TRBV19 and TRBJ1-5 gives the full variable domain: DGGITQSPKYLFRKEGQNVTLSCEQNLNHDAMYWYRQDPGQGLRLIYYSQIVNDFQKGDIAEGYSVSREKKESFPLTVTSAQKNPTAFYLCASSIARVSNQPQHFGDGTRLSIL.

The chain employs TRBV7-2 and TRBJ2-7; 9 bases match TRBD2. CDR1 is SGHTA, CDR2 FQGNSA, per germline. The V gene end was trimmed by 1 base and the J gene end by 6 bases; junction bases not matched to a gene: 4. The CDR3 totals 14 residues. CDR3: CASSLVAGGPEQYF. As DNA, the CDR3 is TGTGCCAGCAGCTTAGTGGCGGGAGGGCCCGAGCAGTACTTC.

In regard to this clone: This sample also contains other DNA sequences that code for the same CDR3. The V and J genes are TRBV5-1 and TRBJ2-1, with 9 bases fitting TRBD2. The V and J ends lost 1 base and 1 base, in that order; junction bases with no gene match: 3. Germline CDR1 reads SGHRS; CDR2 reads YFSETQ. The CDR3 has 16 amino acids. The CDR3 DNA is TGCGCCAGCAGCTTGCGGCTAGCGGGATCCTACAATGAGCAGTTCTTC. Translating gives CASSLRLAGSYNEQFF.

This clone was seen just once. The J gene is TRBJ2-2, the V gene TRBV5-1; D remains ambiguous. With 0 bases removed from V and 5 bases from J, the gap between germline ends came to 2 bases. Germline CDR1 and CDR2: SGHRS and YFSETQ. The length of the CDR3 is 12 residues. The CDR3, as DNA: TGCGCCAGCAGCTTGGCAACCGGGGAGCTGTTTTTT. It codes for CASSLATGELFF.

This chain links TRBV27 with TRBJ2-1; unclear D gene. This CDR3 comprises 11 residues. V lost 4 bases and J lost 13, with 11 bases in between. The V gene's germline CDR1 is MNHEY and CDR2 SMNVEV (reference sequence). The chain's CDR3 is CASSWFGFQFF. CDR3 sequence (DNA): TGTGCCAGCAGTTGGTTCGGGTTCCAGTTCTTC.

The CDR3 coding sequence is TGTGCCAGCAGTCCTCGGACAGCTATGAAGCTTTACGAGCAGTACTTC. Translation gives CASSPRTAMKLYEQYF. The chain joins TRBV27 to TRBJ2-7, with a possible D match to TRBD1 (6 bases). Germline values: CDR1 MNHEY, CDR2 SMNVEV (reference sequence). V was trimmed by 5 bases and J by 4 bases, leaving 21 bases between them. This CDR3 comprises 16 residues.

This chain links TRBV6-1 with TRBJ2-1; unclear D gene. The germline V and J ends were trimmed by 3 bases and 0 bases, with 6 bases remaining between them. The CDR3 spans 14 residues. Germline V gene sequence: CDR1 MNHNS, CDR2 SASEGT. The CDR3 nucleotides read TGTGCCAGCAGTGATCTAAGCTCCTACAATGAGCAGTTCTTC. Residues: CASSDLSSYNEQFF.

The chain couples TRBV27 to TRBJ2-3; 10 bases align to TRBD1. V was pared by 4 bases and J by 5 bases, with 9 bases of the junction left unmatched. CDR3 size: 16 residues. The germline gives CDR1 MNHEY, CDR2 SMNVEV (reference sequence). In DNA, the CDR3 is TGTGCCAGCAGTTCCCCGTCGGGACAGGGGCGAGATACGCAGTATTTT. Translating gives CASSSPSGQGRDTQYF.